The 21 T cell receptor beta chains in this list originate from one sample, sequenced in a study of T-cell memory formation after mild COVID-19. One entry per CDR3 protein, called by TCRdb with MiXCR from the 5' RACE reads. The sample has about 430,000 distinct CDR3 sequences; 24% are singletons. The sequencing input was PBMCs or a T cell subset sorted from them (not recorded which). These receptors were taken from an adult woman who had mild COVID-19 (a few samples of this study predate the infection). Cell type and time point are not known.

This clonotype was counted ten times or more. The chain uses TRBV5-1 and TRBJ2-7, with TRBD1 identical over 11 bases. V trimming: 4 bases; J trimming: 4 bases; junction bases outside the gene matches: 7. Germline V gives CDR1 SGHRS, CDR2 YFSETQ. This CDR3 has 15 residues. This CDR3 is CASSRSGTGGYEQYF. The CDR3 DNA reads as TGCGCCAGCAGCCGGTCCGGGACAGGGGGTTACGAGCAGTACTTC.

Ten or more counts support this clonotype. This rearrangement joins TRBV12-3 or TRBV12-4 to TRBJ1-1; no reliable D call. V was shortened by 2 bases and J by 3 bases, with 10 bases between the two germline ends. The CDR3 covers 14 residues. CDR3: CASSLQEVHTEAFF. DNA of the CDR3: TGTGCCAGCAGTTTACAGGAAGTTCACACTGAAGCTTTCTTT.

The table lists this clonotype with a few counts. The rearrangement joins TRBV5-1 to TRBJ2-3; the D is unclear. Per germline, CDR1 SGHRS and CDR2 YFSETQ. The CDR3 runs 15 residues. V lost 0 bases, J lost 2 bases, and 10 bases lay in between. CDR3 sequence (DNA): TGCGCCAGCAGCTTGGAGGGCGCGACCACAGATACGCAGTATTTT. Its protein is CASSLEGATTDTQYF.

The chain carries TRBV5-1 and TRBJ1-4, with 8 bases identical to TRBD1. CDR3 size: 13 residues. CDR1 is SGHRS, CDR2 YFSETQ, per germline. V lost 2 bases and J lost 8; bases outside the gene matches: 2. CDR3 sequence reads: CASSFRQGEKLFF. CDR3 DNA sequence: TGCGCCAGCAGCTTCCGACAGGGGGAAAAACTGTTTTTT. Using reference TRBV5-1 and TRBJ1-4 for the parts outside the CDR3, the full variable domain is KAGVTQTPRYLIKTRGQQVTLSCSPISGHRSVSWYQQTPGQGLQFLFEYFSETQRNKGNFPGRFSGRQFSNSRSEMNVSTLELGDSALYLCASSFRQGEKLFFGSGTQLSVL.

CDR3 sequence: CATSARRQGTWPQHF. DNA for the CDR3: TGTGCCACCAGTGCACGGAGACAGGGCACATGGCCCCAGCATTTT. V usage is TRBV24-1 and J usage is TRBJ1-5; TRBD1 matches 7 bases. The trim removed 5 bases at V and 9 bases at J, leaving 12 bases unmatched. This CDR3 comprises 15 residues. Germline lookup yields CDR1 KGHDR and CDR2 SFDVKD.

The V and J genes are TRBV2 and TRBJ1-1; 8 nucleotides agree with TRBD1. Germline trimming cut 4 bases from V and 0 bases from J; bases unmatched to any gene: 4. The CDR3 sequence is 15 residues long. CDR1 and CDR2 (germline): SNHLY, FYNNEI. The CDR3 spells CASSGGTGMNTEAFF. The CDR3 nucleotides read TGTGCCAGCAGTGGAGGGACAGGCATGAACACTGAAGCTTTCTTT.

The chain has TRBV4-1 and TRBJ2-4; unclear D gene. V lost 1 base to trimming and J lost 7 bases, with 8 bases between them. The V gene's germline CDR1 is MGHRA and CDR2 YSYEKL. The CDR3 extends over 13 amino acids. CDR3 amino acids: CASSQGDWNIQYF. The CDR3 DNA follows: TGCGCCAGCAGCCAAGGCGACTGGAACATTCAGTACTTC.

The chain has TRBV5-6 and TRBJ2-1, with D perhaps given as TRBD1 or TRBD2 (5 bases each). This CDR3 has 16 amino acids. In germline, CDR1 is SGHDT, CDR2 YYEEEE. V shed 0 bases and J shed 4 bases, with 14 bases lying between them. CDR3: CASSLDGGEVYNEQFF. CDR3 sequence (DNA): TGTGCCAGCAGCTTGGATGGGGGAGAAGTTTACAATGAGCAGTTCTTC.

The rearrangement uses TRBV9 and TRBJ2-1; D is possibly TRBD1 or TRBD2 (6 bases each). Germline assignment: CDR1 SGDLS and CDR2 YYNGEE. Trimming cost V 0 bases and J 3 bases, with 13 bases left between them. The CDR3 has 16 amino acids. The CDR3 DNA is TGTGCCAGCAGCGTAGTGGGGGGCTTACGCTACAATGAGCAGTTCTTC. It codes for CASSVVGGLRYNEQFF.

This clonotype showed up just a few times. The V call is TRBV20-1, the J call TRBJ2-7; D is unclear. The CDR3 sequence is 14 residues long. With 1 base removed from V and 6 bases from J, the gap between germline ends came to 16 bases. In germline, CDR1 is DFQATT, CDR2 SNEGSKA (reference sequence). In nucleotides, the CDR3 is TGCAGTGCTAGAGGTAGGAGAGATGGTGGCGAGCAGTACTTC. Amino acid sequence: CSARGRRDGGEQYF.

V and J are TRBV20-1 and TRBJ1-2; unclear D gene. V shed 2 bases and J shed 7 bases, with 8 bases lying between them. The length of the CDR3 is 11 residues. The germline V gene encodes CDR1 DFQATT and CDR2 SNEGSKA (reference sequence). CDR3 sequence (DNA): TGCAGTGCTAGACCGGCCGTTGGCTACACCTTC. This gives the protein CSARPAVGYTF.

The chain links TRBV7-2 to TRBJ2-5; unclear D gene. The length of the CDR3 is 13 residues. Deletions cut 2 bases from V and 5 bases from J, with 9 bases between. Germline V CDR1 and CDR2: SGHTA, FQGNSA. CDR3 in DNA: TGTGCCAGCAGCTTATCGTTCCGGGAGACCCAGTACTTC. Its protein is CASSLSFRETQYF. Full variable domain (remainder filled in from reference TRBV7-2 and TRBJ2-5): GAGVSQSPSNKVTEKGKDVELRCDPISGHTALYWYRQSLGQGLEFLIYFQGNSAPDKSGLPSDRFSAERTGGSVSTLTIQRTQQEDSAVYLCASSLSFRETQYFGPGTRLLVL.

The chain uses TRBV7-9 and TRBJ2-7; TRBD2 is a possible D gene (5 bases). Germline loops: CDR1 SEHNR, CDR2 FQNEAQ (reference sequence). The CDR3 has 13 residues. V was clipped by 5 bases and J by 7 bases, with 15 bases between them. The CDR3 bases are TGTGCCAGCAGCCCTAAATTTAGGGAGGAGCAGTACTTC. This codes for CASSPKFREEQYF. Full variable domain (rest looked up from reference TRBV7-9 and TRBJ2-7): DTGVSQNPRHKITKRGQNVTFRCDPISEHNRLYWYRQTLGQGPEFLTYFQNEAQLEKSRLLSDRFSAERPKGSFSTLEIQRTEQGDSAMYLCASSPKFREEQYFGPGTRLTVT.

The chain combines TRBV12-3 or TRBV12-4 with TRBJ2-3, with D unresolved. The V end lost 8 bases, the J end lost 4 bases, and 10 bases lay between the germline ends. The CDR3 is 12 amino acids. The CDR3, as DNA: TGTGCCAGCGGGAATAGAGCAGATACGCAGTATTTT. Translating gives CASGNRADTQYF.

This chain connects TRBV20-1 to TRBJ1-2; D is unclear. V lost 4 bases and J 8 bases, leaving 14 bases between the germline ends. Germline loops: CDR1 DFQATT, CDR2 SNEGSKA (reference sequence). There are 12 residues in the CDR3. The CDR3 sequence is CSATGSVVGYTF. The CDR3 region has the DNA TGCAGTGCTACCGGTTCAGTCGTCGGCTACACCTTC.

This clonotype was seen a few times. The rearrangement links TRBV24-1 to TRBJ2-3; 12 bases align to TRBD2. Germline V gene sequence: CDR1 KGHDR, CDR2 SFDVKD. This CDR3 has 15 amino acids. V lost 4 bases and J lost 4; bases outside the gene matches: 2. The CDR3 sequence: CATSDLAGGADTQYF. The CDR3 nucleotides read TGTGCCACCAGTGACCTAGCGGGAGGGGCAGATACGCAGTATTTT.

This clonotype was counted a few times. The genes are TRBV2 and TRBJ2-2; D not resolved. Per germline, CDR1 SNHLY and CDR2 FYNNEI. Trimming left V 7 bases short and J 1 base short, with 4 bases between. The CDR3 covers 12 residues. CDR3: CASTGNTGELFF. In DNA, the CDR3 is TGTGCCAGCACCGGGAACACCGGGGAGCTGTTTTTT.

The chain uses TRBV12-3 or TRBV12-4 and TRBJ2-3; D not certain. Trimming removed 1 base at V and 12 bases at J, with 5 bases between. The CDR3 spans 10 residues. This CDR3 is CASSLVGQYF. DNA for the CDR3: TGTGCCAGCAGTTTAGTGGGCCAGTATTTT.

This clonotype was detected only a few times. CDR3 sequence (DNA): TGCAGCGTTGTCGGGGGGCTCGCGAACACTGAAGCTTTCTTT. Protein product: CSVVGGLANTEAFF. V is TRBV29-1 and J is TRBJ1-1; a weak D match, TRBD1 (6 bases). CDR1 and CDR2 from the germline V gene are SQVTM and ANQGSEA. V was trimmed by 4 bases and J by 1 base, leaving 13 bases between them. The CDR3 totals 14 residues.

The chain links TRBV7-8 to TRBJ2-7; maybe TRBD2 (6 bases). Germline-derived CDR1 and CDR2 are SGHVS and FQNEAQ. The germline V and J ends were trimmed by 5 bases and 4 bases, with 18 bases remaining between them. The CDR3 is made up of 15 amino acids. CDR3 DNA: TGTGCCAGCAGCCCCGTCCCTCTCGGGGGATACGAGCAGTACTTC. Its protein is CASSPVPLGGYEQYF.

The CDR3 DNA sequence: TGTGCCAGCAGGCGGGGGACTAGCGTTCGGGAGACCCAGTACTTC. Translated, it gives CASRRGTSVRETQYF. The rearrangement uses TRBV7-3 and TRBJ2-5, with 10 positions matching TRBD2. Trimming at V came to 6 bases and at J to 5 bases, leaving 9 bases not matched to a gene. Germline V gene data show CDR1 as SGHTA and CDR2 as FQGTGA. CDR3 length: 15 residues.